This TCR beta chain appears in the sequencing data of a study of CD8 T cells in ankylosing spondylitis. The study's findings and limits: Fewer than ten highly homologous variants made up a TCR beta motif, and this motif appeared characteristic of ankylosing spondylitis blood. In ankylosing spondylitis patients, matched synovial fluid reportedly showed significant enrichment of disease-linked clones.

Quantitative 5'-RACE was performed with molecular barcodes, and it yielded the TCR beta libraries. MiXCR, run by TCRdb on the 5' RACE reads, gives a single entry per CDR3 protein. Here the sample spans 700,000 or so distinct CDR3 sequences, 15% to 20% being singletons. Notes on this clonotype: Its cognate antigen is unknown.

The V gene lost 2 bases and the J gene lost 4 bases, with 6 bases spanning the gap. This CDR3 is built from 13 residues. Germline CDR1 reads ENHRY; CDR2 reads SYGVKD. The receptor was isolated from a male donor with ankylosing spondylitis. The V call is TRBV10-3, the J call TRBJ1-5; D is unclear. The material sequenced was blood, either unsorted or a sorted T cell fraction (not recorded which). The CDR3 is CAISEAQNQPQHF. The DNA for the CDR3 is TGTGCCATCAGTGAGGCCCAAAATCAGCCCCAGCATTTT.